These 16 T cell receptor beta chains came from one sample sequenced in a study of naive and memory T cell subsets. Both TRBC1 and TRBC2 were covered by a beta constant-region primer of two equimolar oligonucleotides. Four rounds of PCR amplified the ligated cDNA using nested alpha and beta constant-region primers plus SP2. MiXCR, run by TCRdb on the UMI-ligation and nested PCR reads, gives a single entry per CDR3 protein. The repertoire holds approximately 31,000 distinct CDR3 sequences, with roughly 18% as singletons. The material sequenced was effector memory CD4+ T cells from blood. Stated subset: effector memory, CD45RA- CD27-. The source is a human donor in good health.

This clonotype has a count of ten or more. The rearrangement links TRBV5-8 to TRBJ2-1; D might be TRBD2 (6 bases). Trimming removed 2 bases from V and 8 bases from J, with 23 bases in between. This CDR3 spans 17 amino acids. The V gene's germline CDR1 is SGHTS and CDR2 YDEGEE. The CDR3 nucleotides are TGTGCCAGCAGCTTTTTTAAGGTTGGAGGAGGGTTCGATGAGCAGTTCTTC. It translates to CASSFFKVGGGFDEQFF.

By its share, this clonotype is medium-sized (0.01 to 0.1%). V is TRBV29-1 and J is TRBJ1-2; D is unclear. The CDR3 sequence is 12 residues long. Germline CDR1 is SQVTM and CDR2 is ANQGSEA. Trimming cost V 6 bases and J 8 bases, with 16 bases left between them. This chain's CDR3 is CSVAQDGVGYTF. DNA of the CDR3: TGCAGCGTGGCCCAGGACGGAGTGGGCTACACCTTC.

The chain carries TRBV7-6 and TRBJ2-6, with TRBD1 identical over 8 bases. The trim removed 3 bases at V and 2 bases at J, leaving 6 bases unmatched. Germline lookup yields CDR1 SGHVS and CDR2 FNYEAQ. The CDR3 extends over 17 amino acids. CDR3 amino acids: CASSFVGTGPGANVLTF. The CDR3 DNA reads TGTGCCAGCAGCTTCGTTGGGACAGGCCCTGGGGCCAACGTCCTGACTTTC.

CDR3 in amino acids: CSAYRGEKTGELFF. CDR3 DNA sequence: TGCAGTGCTTACAGGGGGGAGAAGACCGGGGAGCTGTTTTTT. The chain has TRBV20-1 and TRBJ2-2; 8 bases are a match to TRBD1. Germline V lookup: CDR1 DFQATT, CDR2 SNEGSKA (reference sequence). This CDR3 has 14 amino acids. J gave up 5 bases and V 5 bases, and 7 bases lay outside the gene matches.

In this sample, this clonotype turned up many times. The chain recombines TRBV5-4 with TRBJ2-7; TRBD2 matches at 9 bases. With 1 base clipped from V and 6 bases from J, the junction kept 5 bases outside the gene matches. Germline V gene sequence: CDR1 SGHNT, CDR2 YYREEE (reference sequence). This CDR3 has 14 residues. The CDR3 sequence: CASSLRAGGREQYF. Here the CDR3 DNA reads TGTGCCAGCAGCTTGAGAGCGGGAGGCCGCGAGCAGTACTTC.

This clonotype was detected a few times. V usage is TRBV12-3 or TRBV12-4 and J usage is TRBJ1-5; TRBD1 agrees at 9 bases. The CDR3 covers 14 residues. Trimming at V came to 1 base and at J to 5 bases, leaving 0 bases not matched to a gene. CDR3 DNA sequence: TGTGCCAGCAGTTTAGGACAGGGGGATCAGCCCCAGCATTTT. It codes for CASSLGQGDQPQHF.

This chain joins TRBV9 and TRBJ1-2, with D unresolved. With 0 bases removed from V and 5 bases from J, the gap between germline ends came to 20 bases. The CDR3 is made up of 17 amino acids. The germline V gene encodes CDR1 SGDLS and CDR2 YYNGEE. The CDR3 region is CASSVGPKPGDPYGYTF. The DNA for the CDR3 is TGTGCCAGCAGCGTAGGGCCGAAGCCGGGAGATCCTTATGGCTACACCTTC.

The chain links TRBV6-5 to TRBJ1-1, with D possibly matching TRBD1 (6 bases). The germline V gene encodes CDR1 MNHEY and CDR2 SVGAGI. Trimming cost V 2 bases and J 3 bases, with 13 bases left between them. CDR3 length: 15 residues. The DNA of the CDR3 is TGTGCCAGCAGTTACCGGACAGTGGCGGACACTGAAGCTTTCTTT. Amino acids: CASSYRTVADTEAFF.

The chain joins TRBV6-1 to TRBJ1-2; the match to TRBD1 covers 9 bases. Germline V gene data show CDR1 as MNHNS and CDR2 as SASEGT. Germline trimming cut 6 bases from V and 4 bases from J; bases unmatched to any gene: 3. CDR3 length: 13 residues. The DNA of the CDR3 is TGTGCCAGCAGCTCGGGACAGGGCTATGGCTACACCTTC. It is translated as CASSSGQGYGYTF.

This clonotype has ten or more counts. This chain links TRBV11-3 with TRBJ2-5; 14 bases match TRBD2. With 5 bases clipped from V and 2 bases from J, the junction kept 10 bases outside the gene matches. CDR3 length: 18 amino acids. The germline V gene encodes CDR1 SGHNT and CDR2 YENEEA. This CDR3 reads CASSTGLAGGSGQETQYF. In DNA form, the CDR3 reads TGTGCCAGCAGCACCGGACTAGCGGGAGGTTCAGGACAAGAGACCCAGTACTTC. The full variable domain, with the rest looked up from reference TRBV11-3 and TRBJ2-5, is EAGVVQSPRYKIIEKKQPVAFWCNPISGHNTLYWYLQNLGQGPELLIRYENEEAVDDSQLPKDRFSAERLKGVDSTLKIQPAELGDSAVYLCASSTGLAGGSGQETQYFGPGTRLLVL.

The V gene is TRBV28, the J gene TRBJ2-3; weak D call: TRBD1 (6 bases). With 6 bases removed from V and 6 bases from J, the gap between germline ends came to 13 bases. Germline V gene data show CDR1 as MDHEN and CDR2 as SYDVKM. The CDR3 loop spans 13 amino acids. This CDR3 is CASSQERGDTQYF. In nucleotides, the CDR3 is TGTGCCAGCAGCCAGGAGAGGGGGGATACGCAGTATTTT. The entire variable domain, with the rest obtained from reference TRBV28 and TRBJ2-3, is as follows: DVKVTQSSRYLVKRTGEKVFLECVQDMDHENMFWYRQDPGLGLRLIYFSYDVKMKEKGDIPEGYSVSREKKERFSLILESASTNQTSMYLCASSQERGDTQYFGPGTRLTVL.

The chain uses TRBV27 and TRBJ2-3; no definite D call. V gave up 2 bases and J gave up 0 bases, with 12 bases separating them. Per the germline V gene, CDR1 is MNHEY and CDR2 is SMNVEV (reference sequence). CDR3 length: 16 residues. Here the CDR3 reads CASSLRETSSTDTQYF. CDR3 coding DNA: TGTGCCAGCAGTTTAAGAGAGACCTCTAGCACAGATACGCAGTATTTT.

The J gene is TRBJ1-2, the V gene TRBV6-2 or TRBV6-3; no firm D call. Germline values: CDR1 MNHEY, CDR2 SVGEGT. CDR3 length equals 13 residues. The V gene lost 4 bases and the J gene lost 8 bases, with 14 bases spanning the gap. CDR3: CASSSVELRGYTF. CDR3 bases: TGTGCCAGCAGTTCGGTCGAGTTGCGCGGCTACACCTTC.

This clonotype was counted a few times. The chain couples TRBV20-1 to TRBJ1-2, with D unresolved. Trimming removed 6 bases at V and 8 bases at J, with 28 bases between. The germline CDR1 and CDR2 sequences are DFQATT and SNEGSKA (reference sequence). CDR3 size: 16 residues. The CDR3 bases are TGCAGTGCGCCCGACGGACTGCTCGGTATTTCGGGAGGCTACACCTTC. This codes for CSAPDGLLGISGGYTF.

This chain connects TRBV7-2 to TRBJ2-3; no definite D call. CDR1 and CDR2 from the germline V gene are SGHTA and FQGNSA. V was cut by 2 bases and J by 3 bases, with 9 bases left in between. This CDR3 spans 14 amino acids. CDR3 loop: CASSLLGWTDTQYF. DNA for the CDR3: TGTGCCAGCAGCTTATTAGGCTGGACAGATACGCAGTATTTT. The whole variable domain, remainder taken from reference TRBV7-2 and TRBJ2-3, is GAGVSQSPSNKVTEKGKDVELRCDPISGHTALYWYRQSLGQGLEFLIYFQGNSAPDKSGLPSDRFSAERTGGSVSTLTIQRTQQEDSAVYLCASSLLGWTDTQYFGPGTRLTVL.

This clonotype was counted between two and nine times. The chain recombines TRBV30 with TRBJ1-3, with a weak D call TRBD1 (5 bases). V lost 4 bases and J lost 4, with 23 bases in between. Germline V gene sequence: CDR1 GTSNPN, CDR2 SVGIG (reference sequence). The CDR3 is made up of 17 amino acids. The DNA of the CDR3 is TGTGCCTGGATGAACCTAAACCAGGGATCGGGAGGAAACACCATATATTTT. Translating it yields CAWMNLNQGSGGNTIYF.